The clone carrying this T cell receptor (beta chain) was detected only a few times. Its antigen remains unknown. The germline gene is not matched at one end of the junction; a read error may be the cause. This sample was taken from a study of post-analysis software for immune sequencing data. Study-level information: Secondary progressive, relapsing-remitting and progressive-relapsing multiple sclerosis were among the included disease courses. General study results and limits: Same-batch samples co-clustered strongly by F measure. Patients had higher frequencies than controls of four to six TRBV segments, including TRBV5-6, TRBV5-1 and TRBV20-1. Normalized Chao1 diversity was significantly reduced in patients versus controls.

TCR beta libraries were prepared from cDNA with unique molecular identifiers. Researchers reported a few hundred thousand cDNA molecules coming from 1 to 10 million T cells. TCRdb reanalysed the PCR reads using MiXCR and keeps one entry per CDR3 protein. The sample holds about half a million distinct CDR3 sequences, less than 40% seen once. The germline V gene has CDR1 SGHKS and CDR2 YYEKEE (reference sequence). The CDR3 loop spans 13 amino acids. The sequence was collected from a girl under 18 with multiple sclerosis. The V gene is TRBV5-5, the J gene TRBJ1-2; D may be TRBD1 (6 bases). The material sequenced was blood. Here the CDR3 reads CAGSGGQNYGYTF. CDR3 DNA: TGTGCCGGCAGCGGTGGACAGAACTATGGCTACACCTTC.